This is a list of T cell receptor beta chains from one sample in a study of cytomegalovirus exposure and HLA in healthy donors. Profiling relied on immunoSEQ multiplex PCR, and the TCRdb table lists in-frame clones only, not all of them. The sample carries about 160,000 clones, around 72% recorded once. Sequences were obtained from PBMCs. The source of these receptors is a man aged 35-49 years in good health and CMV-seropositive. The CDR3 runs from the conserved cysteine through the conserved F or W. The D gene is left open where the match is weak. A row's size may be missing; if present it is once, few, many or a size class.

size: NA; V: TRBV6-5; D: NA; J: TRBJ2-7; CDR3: CASSYWAGDPYEQYF; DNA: TGTGCCAGCAGTTACTGGGCAGGGGACCCCTACGAGCAGTACTTC
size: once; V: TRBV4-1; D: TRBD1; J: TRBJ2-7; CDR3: CASSERQGAYEQYF; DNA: TGCGCCAGCAGCGAACGACAGGGAGCCTACGAGCAGTACTTC
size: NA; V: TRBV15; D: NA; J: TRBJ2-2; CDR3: CATAPRGTGELFF; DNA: TGTGCCACCGCTCCAAGGGGCACCGGGGAGCTGTTTTTT
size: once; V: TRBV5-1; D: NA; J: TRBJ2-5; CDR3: CASSPVISPGAQYF; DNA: TGCGCCAGCAGTCCTGTTATCTCTCCCGGGGCCCAGTACTTC
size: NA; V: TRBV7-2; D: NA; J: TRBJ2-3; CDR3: CASSMTTTQSTQYF; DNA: TGTGCCAGCAGCATGACTACAACTCAGAGTACGCAGTATTTT
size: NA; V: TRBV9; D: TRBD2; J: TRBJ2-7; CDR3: CASSVGFGGELAEQYF; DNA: TGTGCCAGCAGCGTGGGTTTCGGGGGGGAGTTGGCCGAGCAGTACTTC
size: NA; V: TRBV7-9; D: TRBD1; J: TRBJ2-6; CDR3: CASSPVDRAGSGANVLTF; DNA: TGTGCCAGCAGCCCCGTAGACAGGGCGGGCTCTGGGGCCAACGTCCTGACTTTC
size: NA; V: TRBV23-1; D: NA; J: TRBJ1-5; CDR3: CASAETGLNQPQHF; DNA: TGCGCCAGCGCCGAGACAGGACTCAATCAGCCCCAGCATTTT
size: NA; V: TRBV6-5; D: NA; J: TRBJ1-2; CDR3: CASTRLGDGYGYTF; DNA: TGTGCCAGCACGCGTTTAGGAGATGGCTATGGCTACACCTTC
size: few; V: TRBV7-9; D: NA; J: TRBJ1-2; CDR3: CASSRDIANYGYTF; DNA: TGTGCCAGCAGTCGGGACATAGCTAACTATGGCTACACCTTC
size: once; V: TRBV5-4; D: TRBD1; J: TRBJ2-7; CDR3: CASSPGTASSYEQYF; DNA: TGTGCCAGCAGCCCTGGGACAGCGAGCTCCTACGAGCAGTACTTC
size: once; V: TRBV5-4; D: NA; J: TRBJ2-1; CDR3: CASSQPQGPNEQFF; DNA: TGTGCCAGCAGCCAGCCGCAGGGCCCCAATGAGCAGTTCTTC
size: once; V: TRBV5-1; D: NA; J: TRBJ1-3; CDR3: CASSEGVNSGNTIYF; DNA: TGCGCCAGCAGCGAAGGGGTAAATTCTGGAAACACCATATATTTT
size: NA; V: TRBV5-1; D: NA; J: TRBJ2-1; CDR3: CASALGAINNEQFF; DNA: TGCGCCAGCGCGCTGGGGGCGATAAACAATGAGCAGTTCTTC
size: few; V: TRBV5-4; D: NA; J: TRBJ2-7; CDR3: CASSLGGVIVYEQYF; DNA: TGTGCCAGCAGCTTGGGGGGGGTTATAGTCTACGAGCAGTACTTC
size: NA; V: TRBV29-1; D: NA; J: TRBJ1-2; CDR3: CSVEGSRIGSGGYGYTF; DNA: TGCAGCGTTGAAGGAAGCCGGATCGGCAGTGGAGGTTATGGCTACACCTTC
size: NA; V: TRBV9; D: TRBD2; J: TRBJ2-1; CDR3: CASSGLAGGPRNEQFF; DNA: TGTGCCAGCAGCGGACTAGCGGGGGGGCCGAGGAATGAGCAGTTCTTC
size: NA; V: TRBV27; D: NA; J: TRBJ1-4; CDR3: CASSSRAPNEKLFF; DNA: TGTGCCAGCAGTTCGAGGGCCCCTAATGAAAAACTGTTTTTT
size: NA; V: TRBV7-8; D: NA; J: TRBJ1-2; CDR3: CASSLGRPGKSRGYTF; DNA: TGTGCCAGCAGCTTAGGAAGGCCAGGGAAAAGTCGTGGCTACACCTTC
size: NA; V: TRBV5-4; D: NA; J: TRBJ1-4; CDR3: CASSRGGADEKLFF; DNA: TGTGCCAGCAGCCGGGGGGGGGCGGATGAAAAACTGTTTTTT
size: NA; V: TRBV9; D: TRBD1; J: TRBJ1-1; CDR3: CASSVASEGASGAFF; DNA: TGTGCCAGCAGCGTAGCTTCGGAGGGGGCCAGTGGGGCTTTCTTT
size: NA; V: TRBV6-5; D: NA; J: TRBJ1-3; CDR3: CASSYSGGSSGNTIYF; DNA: TGTGCCAGCAGTTACTCCGGCGGGAGCTCTGGAAACACCATATATTTT
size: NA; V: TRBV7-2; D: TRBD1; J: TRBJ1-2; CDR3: CASSPQGGPNYGYTF; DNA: TGTGCCAGCAGCCCCCAGGGGGGCCCTAACTATGGCTACACCTTC
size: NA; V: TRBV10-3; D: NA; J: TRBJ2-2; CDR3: CAMRQQGDTVGELFF; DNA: TGTGCCATGCGACAACAGGGAGACACCGTCGGGGAGCTGTTTTTT
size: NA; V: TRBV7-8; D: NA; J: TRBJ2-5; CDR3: CASSRDGGQETQYF; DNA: TGTGCCAGCAGCCGAGACGGGGGGCAGGAGACCCAGTACTTC
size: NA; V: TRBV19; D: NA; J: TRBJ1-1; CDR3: CASSIGQGRAFF; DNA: TGTGCCAGTAGTATCGGGCAGGGGAGAGCTTTCTTT
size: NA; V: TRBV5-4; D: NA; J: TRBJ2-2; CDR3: CASSPRGGQRLTGELFF; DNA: TGTGCCAGCAGCCCCAGGGGAGGGCAGAGACTCACCGGGGAGCTGTTTTTT
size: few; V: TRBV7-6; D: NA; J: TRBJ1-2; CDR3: CASSLVLGGSGYTF; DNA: TGTGCCAGCAGCTTAGTTTTGGGAGGCTCTGGCTACACCTTC
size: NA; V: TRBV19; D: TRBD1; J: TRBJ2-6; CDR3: CASRTGGAVGANVLTF; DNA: TGTGCCAGTAGGACAGGGGGCGCAGTTGGGGCCAACGTCCTGACTTTC
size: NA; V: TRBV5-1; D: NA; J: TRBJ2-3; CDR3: CASSLGGRTDTQYF; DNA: TGCGCCAGCAGCTTGGGTGGCAGGACAGATACGCAGTATTTT
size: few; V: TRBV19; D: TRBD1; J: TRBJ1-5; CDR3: CASSSGQGPQPQHF; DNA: TGTGCCAGTAGTTCAGGACAGGGACCCCAGCCCCAGCATTTT
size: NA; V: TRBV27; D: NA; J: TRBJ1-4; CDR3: CASSPLRGGEKLFF; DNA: TGTGCCAGCAGTCCCCTCAGAGGAGGCGAAAAACTGTTTTTT
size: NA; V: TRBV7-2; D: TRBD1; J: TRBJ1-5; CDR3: CASSLGGAGTGSQPQHF; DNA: TGTGCCAGCAGCTTAGGGGGTGCCGGGACAGGGAGCCAGCCCCAGCATTTT
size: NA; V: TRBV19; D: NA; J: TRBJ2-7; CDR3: CASSSTYEQYF; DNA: TGTGCCAGTAGTTCAACCTACGAGCAGTACTTC
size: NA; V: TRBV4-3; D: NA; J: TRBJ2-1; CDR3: CASSQEAVGGANEQFF; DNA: TGCGCCAGCAGCCAGGAAGCGGTGGGGGGGGCCAATGAGCAGTTCTTC
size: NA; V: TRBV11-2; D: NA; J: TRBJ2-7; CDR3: CASSGTKQYF; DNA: TGTGCCAGCAGCGGGACAAAGCAGTACTTC
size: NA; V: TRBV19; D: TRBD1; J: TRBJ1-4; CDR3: CASSEGAPKLFF; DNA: TGTGCCAGTAGTGAGGGGGCCCCTAAACTGTTTTTT
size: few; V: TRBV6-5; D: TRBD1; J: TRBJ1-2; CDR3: CASSLLTGVGYTF; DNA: TGTGCCAGCAGTCTCCTGACAGGGGTTGGCTACACCTTC
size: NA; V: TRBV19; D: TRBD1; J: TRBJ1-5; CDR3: CASTLGQINQPQHF; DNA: TGTGCCAGTACCCTGGGACAGATAAATCAGCCCCAGCATTTT
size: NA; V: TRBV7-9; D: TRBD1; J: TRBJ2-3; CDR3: CASSLPGTGGTDTQYF; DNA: TGTGCCAGCAGCTTACCAGGGACAGGGGGCACAGATACGCAGTATTTT
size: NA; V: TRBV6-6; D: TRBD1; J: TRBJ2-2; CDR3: CASSPQTGVSTGELFF; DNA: TGTGCCAGCAGTCCTCAGACAGGGGTCAGCACCGGGGAGCTGTTTTTT
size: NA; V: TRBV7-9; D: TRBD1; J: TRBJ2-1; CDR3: CASSSNRGNNEQFF; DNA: TGTGCCAGCAGCTCGAACAGGGGAAACAATGAGCAGTTCTTC
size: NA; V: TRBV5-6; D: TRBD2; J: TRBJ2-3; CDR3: CASSFGTTTSTDTQYF; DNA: TGTGCCAGCAGCTTCGGGACTACTACTAGCACAGATACGCAGTATTTT
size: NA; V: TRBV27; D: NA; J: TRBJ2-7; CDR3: CASSSYYEQYF; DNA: TGTGCCAGCAGTTCGTACTACGAGCAGTACTTC
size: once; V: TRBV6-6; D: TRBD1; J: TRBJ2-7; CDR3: CASTLTGISYEQYF; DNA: TGTGCCAGCACCCTGACAGGGATCTCCTACGAGCAGTACTTC
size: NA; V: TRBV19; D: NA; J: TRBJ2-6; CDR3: CASYPGARVSGANVLTF; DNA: TGTGCCAGTTACCCAGGGGCGAGGGTATCTGGGGCCAACGTCCTGACTTTC
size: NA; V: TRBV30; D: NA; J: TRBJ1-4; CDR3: CAWSWALGEKLFF; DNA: TGTGCCTGGAGTTGGGCCCTTGGTGAAAAACTGTTTTTT
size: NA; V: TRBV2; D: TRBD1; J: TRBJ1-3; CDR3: CASKQGPDTIYF; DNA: TGTGCCAGCAAACAGGGGCCGGACACCATATATTTT
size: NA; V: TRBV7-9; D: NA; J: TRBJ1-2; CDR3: CSSSLALREKDYGYTF; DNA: TGTTCCAGCAGCTTAGCCCTTCGGGAGAAGGATTATGGCTACACCTTC
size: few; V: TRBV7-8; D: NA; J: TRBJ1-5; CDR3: CASSLRRTLSNQPQHF; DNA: TGTGCCAGCAGCTTAAGACGGACACTTAGCAATCAGCCCCAGCATTTT
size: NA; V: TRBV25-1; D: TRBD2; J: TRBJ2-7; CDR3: CASSAAGGRDEQYF; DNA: TGTGCCAGCAGCGCGGCAGGAGGGAGGGACGAGCAGTACTTC
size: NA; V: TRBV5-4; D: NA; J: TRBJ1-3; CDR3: CASSLVTGNTIYF; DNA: TGTGCCAGCAGCTTGGTGACAGGAAACACCATATATTTT
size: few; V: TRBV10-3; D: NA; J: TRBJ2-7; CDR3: CAISDRGGRYEQYF; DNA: TGTGCCATCAGTGATCGCGGGGGCCGCTACGAGCAGTACTTC
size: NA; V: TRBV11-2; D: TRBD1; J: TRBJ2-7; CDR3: CASSQDRAISYEQYF; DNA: TGTGCCAGCAGTCAGGACAGGGCCATCTCCTACGAGCAGTACTTC